This record concerns one T cell receptor (beta chain) sequence. Assay used: immunoSEQ multiplex PCR; TCRdb lists only in-frame clones, some missing. In the table there are about 180,000 clones, approximately 87% of which are singletons. This sample was taken from a study of blood T cell repertoires in COVID-19. V was clipped by 2 bases and J by 3 bases, with 17 bases between them. This CDR3 spans 16 amino acids. From germline, CDR1 is GTSNPN and CDR2 SVGIG (reference sequence). V gene TRBV30 combines with J gene TRBJ1-5; maybe TRBD1 (5 bases). The sequence was obtained from a man in his sixties or seventies with active or convalescent COVID-19. The sequenced sample consisted of peripheral blood. As DNA, the CDR3 is TGTGCCTGGAGTAGGAATCTAGACAGTTACAATCAGCCCCAGCATTTT. Protein sequence: CAWSRNLDSYNQPQHF.